This TCR beta chain was found in a study of shared clonotypes between healthy human individuals (dated by TCRdb to 2018 to 2020). Turning to the overall study: The cohort comprised a couple of women and three men aged 18 to 49 years. To increase sequencing depth and limit assay-specific biases, different laboratories used diverse techniques to prepare libraries and sequence TCR repertoires. Leukapheresis yielded between about 0.94 and 8.9 billion PBMCs per donor. Per donor, three plates each were used for CD4 naive and CD4 memory, two for CD8 naive, and one for CD8 memory. To estimate repertoire size and how much clonotype sharing occurs between individuals, the study deeply sequenced the blood TCR repertoires of five healthy adults. Overall results and qualifications from the work: Compared with non-shared clonotypes, clonotypes shared by all four sorted-subset donors had higher generation probabilities. Based on pairwise subsampling, the degree of clonotype sharing among donors was expected to be affected by sequencing depth. Sampling was restricted to blood, and TCR repertoires in tissues likely differ from the TCR repertoires found in blood. Across a few donors, around 5.4% of naive CD4, around 3.3% of naive CD8, roughly 2.2% of memory CD4, and approximately 0.42% of memory CD8 clonotypes were shared. The genetic and exposure-history diversity represented was limited by the small number of donors. Naive subsets generally had larger estimated clonotype richness than memory subsets did. Rarefaction of sorted-subset datasets indicated incomplete sequencing despite the large sequencing depth.

The table lists this clone with a count of one. Its antigen is currently not known. Base qualities are not provided; no much larger clone lies one nucleotide away. CD8 naive samples were obtained by positive selection for CCR7 among CD45RO-negative cells, yielding a CD45RA+CCR7+ population from which TemRA cells were excluded. Donors were healthy HIV-negative adults with no recently reported acute infections or vaccinations. All donors were Caucasian adults living in Nashville, Tennessee, USA. After blood collection by leukapheresis, PBMCs were isolated using Ficoll-Histopaque density gradient centrifugation and then cryopreserved in the vapor phase of liquid nitrogen. Purity and quantity of every magnetically sorted T cell population were checked by analytical flow cytometry. Each sorted fraction had its genomic DNA isolated and then quantified by UV absorbance on a Nanodrop 2000c. CDR1 and CDR2 are read off the germline V gene as SQVTM and ANQGSEA. V drops 4 bases and J drops 6 bases, leaving 10 bases in between. Spanning cysteine to phenylalanine, the CDR3 consists of 12 amino acids. The kept DNA is CDR3 alone, 36 bases in frame from the first base.

Using the deep immunoSEQ assay, multiplex PCR amplified TCR CDR3 regions from genomic DNA. For each cell subset, the extracted genomic DNA was distributed evenly across all wells of several immunoSEQ 96-well plates, and each plate served as one replicate. For sorted subsets, roughly 200 ng of genomic DNA, equivalent to around 29,000 T cell genomes, went into each replicate PCR. Purified libraries were measured with a Qubit 3.0 fluorometer, size-checked on a Bioanalyzer 2100, and measured again with the KAPA Library Quantification kit. Every immunoSEQ 96-well plate was sequenced on a separate single-read 150-cycle Illumina NextSeq 550 flow cell. The published analysis was carried out like this. Because the immunoSEQ output held only junctional sequences and lacked quality scores, the filtering could not match the filtering applied to full-length reads. Sequences were annotated with PyIR, a Python wrapper for IgBLAST v1.9, and V/J genes and CDR3 were assigned using IMGT germline references. Reads were filtered out if the reads had weak V/J assignments (E-value above 1e-6), no CDR3, stop codons, out-of-frame junctions, or ambiguous translated residues. V3J clonotypes were defined by identical inferred V gene, J gene, and CDR3 amino acid sequence. The percentage overlap between two repertoires was calculated by dividing the number of shared unique clonotypes by the size of the smaller repertoire. Richness of each repertoire was evaluated using RTK rarefaction, the Chao1 estimator, and Recon v2.1 estimates of unobserved clonotypes. Generation probabilities for all TCRbeta clonotypes obtained by the gDNA method from a handful of donors were computed using OLGA. This immuneACCESS table, as held by TCRdb, lists in-frame sequences with V and J called but not all clones. Of the missing ones, under half trace to an unresolved V gene in checked studies; the others have no known cause. That table furnishes V, J and clone size, whereas the DNA furnished D and trimming. This sample has some 600,000 clones in its table, and 95% to 97% of those were observed once. The ten largest clones take up roughly 0.12% of the sample.

The sequence came from a woman under 40 in good health. The V and J genes are TRBV29-1 and TRBJ2-1; a tentative D call is TRBD2 (5 bases match). The sample consisted of naive CD8+ T cells sorted from blood. The cell subset or site label for this specimen denotes: CD45RA+CCR7+. The CDR3 loop reads CSVGQLGNEQFF. The DNA sequence is given as TGCAGCGTTGGACAACTAGGCAATGAGCAGTTCTTC.